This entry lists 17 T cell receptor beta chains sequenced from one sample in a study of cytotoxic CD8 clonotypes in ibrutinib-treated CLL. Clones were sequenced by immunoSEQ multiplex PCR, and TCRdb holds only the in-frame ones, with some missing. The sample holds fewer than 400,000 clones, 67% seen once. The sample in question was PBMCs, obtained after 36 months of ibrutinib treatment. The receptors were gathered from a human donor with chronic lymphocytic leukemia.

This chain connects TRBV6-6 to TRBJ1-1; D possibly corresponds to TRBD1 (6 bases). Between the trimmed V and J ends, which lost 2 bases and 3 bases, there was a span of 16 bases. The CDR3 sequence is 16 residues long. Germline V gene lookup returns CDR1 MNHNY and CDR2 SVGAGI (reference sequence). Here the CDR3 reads CASSYRTWGRDTEAFF. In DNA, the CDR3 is TGTGCCAGCAGTTACCGAACTTGGGGGCGAGACACTGAAGCTTTCTTT.

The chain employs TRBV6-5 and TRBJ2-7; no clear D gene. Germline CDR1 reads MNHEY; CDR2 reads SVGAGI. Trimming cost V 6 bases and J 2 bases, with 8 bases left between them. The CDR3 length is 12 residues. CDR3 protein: CASSLRPYEQYF. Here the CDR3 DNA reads TGTGCCAGCAGCCTCAGACCCTACGAGCAGTACTTC.

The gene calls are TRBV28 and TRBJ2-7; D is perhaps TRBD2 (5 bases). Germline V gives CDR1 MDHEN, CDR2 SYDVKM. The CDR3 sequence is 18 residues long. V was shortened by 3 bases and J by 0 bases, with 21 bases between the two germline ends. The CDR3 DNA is TGTGCCAGCAGTTTTTGGTGGGCGGGTTCCTCACCCTCCTACGAGCAGTACTTC. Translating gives CASSFWWAGSSPSYEQYF.

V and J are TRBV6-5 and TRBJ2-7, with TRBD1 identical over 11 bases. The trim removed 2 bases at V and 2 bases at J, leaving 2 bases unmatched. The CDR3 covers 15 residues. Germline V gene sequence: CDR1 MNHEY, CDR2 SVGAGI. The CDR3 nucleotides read TGTGCCAGCAGTTACCGGGACAGGGGGACCTACGAGCAGTACTTC. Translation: CASSYRDRGTYEQYF.

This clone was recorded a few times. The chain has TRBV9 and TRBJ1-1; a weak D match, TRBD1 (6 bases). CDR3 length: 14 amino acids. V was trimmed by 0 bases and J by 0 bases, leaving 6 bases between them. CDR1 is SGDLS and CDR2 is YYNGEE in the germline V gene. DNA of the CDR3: TGTGCCAGCAGCGTAGGGACAGTGAACACTGAAGCTTTCTTT. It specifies CASSVGTVNTEAFF.

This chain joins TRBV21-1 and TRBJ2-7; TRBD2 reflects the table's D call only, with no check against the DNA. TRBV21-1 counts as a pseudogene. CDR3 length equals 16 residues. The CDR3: CASSKGPFGSPGEQYF. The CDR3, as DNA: TGTGCCAGCAGCAAAGGCCCATTTGGGAGCCCCGGCGAGCAGTACTTC.

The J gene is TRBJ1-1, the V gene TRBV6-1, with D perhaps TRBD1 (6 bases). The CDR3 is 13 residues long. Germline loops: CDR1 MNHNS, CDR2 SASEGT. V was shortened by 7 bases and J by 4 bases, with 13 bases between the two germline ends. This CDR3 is CASMPIRGTEAFF. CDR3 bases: TGTGCCAGCATGCCCATCAGGGGCACTGAAGCTTTCTTT.

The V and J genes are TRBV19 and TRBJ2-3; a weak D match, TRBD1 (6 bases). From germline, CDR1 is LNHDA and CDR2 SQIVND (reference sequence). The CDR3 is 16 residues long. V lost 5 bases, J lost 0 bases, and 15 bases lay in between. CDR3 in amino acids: CASSPLTGASTDTQYF. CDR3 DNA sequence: TGTGCCAGTAGTCCCCTGACAGGAGCCAGCACAGATACGCAGTATTTT.

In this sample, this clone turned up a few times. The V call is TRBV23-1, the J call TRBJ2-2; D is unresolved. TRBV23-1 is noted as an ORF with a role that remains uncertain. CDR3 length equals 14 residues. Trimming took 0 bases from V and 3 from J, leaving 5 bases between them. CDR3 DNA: TGCGCCAGCAGTCAATCGTTGGACACCGGGGAGCTGTTTTTT. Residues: CASSQSLDTGELFF.

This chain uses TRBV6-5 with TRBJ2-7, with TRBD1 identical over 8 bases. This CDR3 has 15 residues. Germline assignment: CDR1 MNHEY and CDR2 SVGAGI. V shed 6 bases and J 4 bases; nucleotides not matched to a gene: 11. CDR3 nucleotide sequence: TGTGCCAGCAGACCATATGACAGGGGCCGATACGAGCAGTACTTC. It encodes CASRPYDRGRYEQYF.

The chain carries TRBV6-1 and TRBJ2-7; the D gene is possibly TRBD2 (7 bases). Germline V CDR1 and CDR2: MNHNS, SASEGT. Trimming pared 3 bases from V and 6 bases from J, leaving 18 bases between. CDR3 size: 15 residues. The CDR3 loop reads CASSEQLGGGAEQYF. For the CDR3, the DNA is TGTGCCAGCAGTGAGCAGCTGGGGGGGGGCGCCGAGCAGTACTTC.

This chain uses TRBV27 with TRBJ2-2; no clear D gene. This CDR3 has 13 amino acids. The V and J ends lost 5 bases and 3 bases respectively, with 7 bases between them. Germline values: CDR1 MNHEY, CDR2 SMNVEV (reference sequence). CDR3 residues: CASSIEYTGELFF. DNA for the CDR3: TGTGCCAGCAGTATAGAGTACACCGGGGAGCTGTTTTTT.

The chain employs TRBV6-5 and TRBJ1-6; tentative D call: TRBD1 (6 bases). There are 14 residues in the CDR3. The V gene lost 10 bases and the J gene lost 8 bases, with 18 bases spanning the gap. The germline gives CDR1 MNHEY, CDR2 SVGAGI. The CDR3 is CATTRNRVHSPLHF. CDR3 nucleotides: TGTGCCACCACTAGGAACAGGGTACATTCACCCCTCCACTTT.

CDR3 bases: TGTGCCAGCTCACCACTTAGCGGGGGAAGCACAGATACGCAGTATTTT. Translated, it gives CASSPLSGGSTDTQYF. The V gene is TRBV18, the J gene TRBJ2-3, with 9 bases aligning to TRBD2. The CDR3 length is 16 residues. V shed 1 base and J 0 bases; nucleotides not matched to a gene: 2. Germline CDR1 KGHSH, CDR2 LQKENI.

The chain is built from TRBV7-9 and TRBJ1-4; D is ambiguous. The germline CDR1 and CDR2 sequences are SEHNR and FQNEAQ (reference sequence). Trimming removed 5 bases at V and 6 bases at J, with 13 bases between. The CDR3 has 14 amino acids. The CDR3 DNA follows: TGTGCCAGCAGCGCACGTGGGGATGATGAAAAACTGTTTTTT. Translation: CASSARGDDEKLFF.

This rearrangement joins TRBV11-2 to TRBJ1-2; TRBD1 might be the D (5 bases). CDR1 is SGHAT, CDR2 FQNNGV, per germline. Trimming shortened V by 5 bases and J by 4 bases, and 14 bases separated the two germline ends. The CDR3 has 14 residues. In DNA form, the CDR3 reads TGTGCCAGCAGCCGAAGCCCAGACAGCTATGGCTACACCTTC. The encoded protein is CASSRSPDSYGYTF.

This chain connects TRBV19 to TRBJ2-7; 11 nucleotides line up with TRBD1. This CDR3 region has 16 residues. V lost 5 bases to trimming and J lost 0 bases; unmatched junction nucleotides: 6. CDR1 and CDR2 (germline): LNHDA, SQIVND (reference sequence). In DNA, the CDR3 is TGTGCCAGTAGTGCGCCCGGGACAGGGGGCTCCTACGAGCAGTACTTC. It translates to CASSAPGTGGSYEQYF.